The 7 T cell receptor beta chains below all came from one sample that was sequenced in a study of cytomegalovirus exposure and HLA in healthy donors. The table came from immunoSEQ multiplex PCR; TCRdb's copy has only in-frame clones and leaves some out. This sample has about 120,000 clones, with more than 70% found just once. Material for sequencing was PBMCs. The receptors come from a woman between 25 and 40 years old in good health and CMV-seronegative.

This chain connects TRBV20-1 to TRBJ1-1, with TRBD1 as a possible D gene (5 bases). V lost 6 bases and J lost 6, with 8 bases in between. The CDR3 is 10 residues long. The V gene's germline CDR1 is DFQATT and CDR2 SNEGSKA (reference sequence). The CDR3 coding sequence is TGCAGTGCCCCGGGGGCTGAAGCTTTCTTT. It encodes CSAPGAEAFF.

CDR3 sequence reads: CASSFWDRNTEAFF. The CDR3 DNA sequence: TGTGCCAGCAGCTTTTGGGACAGGAACACTGAAGCTTTCTTT. The chain is built from TRBV7-8 and TRBJ1-1; TRBD1 agrees at 7 bases. The CDR3 length is 14 residues. J was trimmed by 1 base and V by 3 bases; bases with no gene match: 2. Germline V lookup: CDR1 SGHVS, CDR2 FQNEAQ.

The chain couples TRBV30 to TRBJ1-2; unclear D gene. Germline CDR1 reads GTSNPN; CDR2 reads SVGIG (reference sequence). This CDR3 contains 10 residues. V shed 2 bases and J shed 8 bases, with 6 bases lying between them. This CDR3 reads CAWSPLGYTF. Written as DNA, the CDR3 is TGTGCCTGGAGTCCTCTCGGCTACACCTTC.

This clone appeared a few times. This chain links TRBV30 with TRBJ1-1; no reliable D call. The CDR3 extends over 14 amino acids. The V end lost 5 bases, the J end lost 0 bases, and 13 bases lay between the germline ends. The germline V gene has CDR1 GTSNPN and CDR2 SVGIG (reference sequence). The CDR3 spells CAWHADFLNTEAFF. In DNA form, the CDR3 reads TGTGCCTGGCACGCTGACTTTTTGAACACTGAAGCTTTCTTT.

This clone came up once. One end of the junction varies from germline; a read error may be responsible. This chain joins TRBV29-1 and TRBJ2-7; D may be TRBD1 (6 bases). CDR1 and CDR2 from the germline V gene are SQVTM and ANQGSEA. This CDR3 is built from 12 residues. The CDR3 here is CTDSRGVYEQYF. Here the CDR3 DNA reads TGTACCGACAGCAGGGGAGTCTACGAGCAGTACTTC.

The chain is built from TRBV2 and TRBJ2-2; 9 nucleotides line up with TRBD1. Germline CDR1 is SNHLY and CDR2 is FYNNEI. The length of the CDR3 is 15 residues. The trim removed 7 bases at V and 6 bases at J, leaving 9 bases unmatched. CDR3 residues: CASILTGGPPGELFF. The CDR3, as DNA: TGTGCCAGCATTCTCACAGGGGGCCCCCCCGGGGAGCTGTTTTTT.

The rearrangement uses TRBV4-3 and TRBJ1-1, with D maybe TRBD1 (5 bases). Looked up from germline, CDR1 is LGHNA and CDR2 is YSLEER. This CDR3 is built from 14 residues. Trimming left V 4 bases short and J 5 bases short, with 14 bases between. The CDR3 region has the DNA TGCGCCAGCAGCCCGGGACCGGGAGGGACTGAAGCTTTCTTT. This encodes CASSPGPGGTEAFF.